These T cell receptor beta chains were read from a single sample in a study of T-cell memory formation after mild COVID-19. TCRdb called the 5' RACE reads again in MiXCR, with one record for every CDR3 protein. The sample yields a few hundred thousand distinct CDR3 sequences, 20% to 25% seen once. Sequencing was carried out using PBMCs or a T cell subset sorted from them (not recorded which). These receptors were collected from a man between 18 and 29 years old who had mild COVID-19 (a few samples of this study predate the infection). Cell type and time point are not known. Each CDR3 is given without its conserved first and last residue.

v_call cdr3_aa
TRBV4-1 ASSQDGGAAYT
TRBV5-5 ASSAPDGDTEAF
TRBV10-3 AISAGQPLFNYGYT
TRBV23-1 ASSPPRVNSPLH
TRBV3-1 ASSPGTLGETQY
TRBV28 ASSRILSSGANVLT
TRBV19 ANWGKQGRKTQY
TRBV29-1 SALWGDEQF
TRBV4-1 ASSPFAGDNEQF
TRBV2 ASSPTLARTDTQY
TRBV29-1 SVEVLAKNIQY
TRBV11-2 ASSWGLAGNTGELF
TRBV9 ASSGQVSGNTIY
TRBV6-1 ASSDQGRNQPQH
TRBV4-1 ASSQDEGGISYGYT
TRBV11-2 ASSLISGQETQY
TRBV7-9 ASSLGAGSGGMNTEAF
TRBV5-1 ASSPQIRQEETQY
TRBV5-4 APGGVQNSPLH
TRBV7-8 ASSDRDIYNEQF
TRBV12-3/TRBV12-4 ASSLTGTREETQY
TRBV9 ASSSRGGAHTDTQY
TRBV15 ATSRALTGTDRETQY
TRBV7-9 ASSFQGLGNTIY
TRBV5-1 ASSQPGAWANVLT
TRBV6-2/TRBV6-3 ASGSGGWHEQF
TRBV20-1 SARDLRTVNEKLF
TRBV5-4 ASSFSGGADNEQF
TRBV12-3/TRBV12-4 ASARGLNTEAF
TRBV6-1 ASRDRSMAF
TRBV10-3 AISGELGGGHLHSYNEQF
TRBV5-4 ASNDRRSYNEQF
TRBV24-1 ATSDPGQGNTEAF
TRBV5-6 ASSLQGGMNTEAF
TRBV3-1 ASSQYNRWRYGYT
TRBV12-3/TRBV12-4 ASSFGGPGELF
TRBV7-2 ASSGRVTLAKNIQY
TRBV12-3/TRBV12-4 ASSLAGVGSPLH
TRBV13 ASSFRDRMQF
TRBV20-1 SARVGTGNTEAF
TRBV5-6 ASSFWGASYNEQF
TRBV4-3 ASSQTSAYNEQF
TRBV12-3/TRBV12-4 ASSLPPNQPQH
TRBV9 ASSTGTRHTGELF
TRBV5-1 ASSLEWASYEQY
TRBV7-9 ASSSSGGGAWETQY